This entry lists 32 T cell receptor beta chains sequenced from one sample in a study of blood T cell repertoires in COVID-19. The method was immunoSEQ multiplex PCR; TCRdb's version includes in-frame clones alone and lacks a portion of them. The table shows around 260,000 clones, with approximately 83% occurring only once. The sequenced sample was peripheral blood. These receptors were taken from a human donor in a cohort sampled during active COVID-19.

A note on this clone: Different DNA sequences within this sample yield the same CDR3. This chain connects TRBV29-1 to TRBJ2-1; TRBD2 agrees at 8 bases. With V trimmed by 6 bases and J by 1 base, 2 bases remained unmatched. In germline, CDR1 is SQVTM, CDR2 ANQGSEA. The length of the CDR3 is 13 residues. The CDR3 DNA is TGCAGCGTGAGCGGGAGTTCCTACAATGAGCAGTTCTTC. Translated: CSVSGSSYNEQFF.

The chain links TRBV28 to TRBJ2-3, with D possibly TRBD1 on 5 matching bases. With 7 bases removed from V and 4 bases from J, the gap between germline ends came to 12 bases. Looked up from germline, CDR1 is MDHEN and CDR2 is SYDVKM. The CDR3 totals 13 residues. The CDR3 region has the DNA TGTGCCAGCAAAGGGGTGAACTCAGATACGCAGTATTTT. Protein sequence: CASKGVNSDTQYF. Full variable domain (remainder filled in from reference TRBV28 and TRBJ2-3): DVKVTQSSRYLVKRTGEKVFLECVQDMDHENMFWYRQDPGLGLRLIYFSYDVKMKEKGDIPEGYSVSREKKERFSLILESASTNQTSMYLCASKGVNSDTQYFGPGTRLTVL.

V is TRBV6-5 and J is TRBJ1-1, with unresolved D. The length of the CDR3 is 13 residues. V lost 8 bases and J 2 bases, leaving 12 bases between the germline ends. The germline gives CDR1 MNHEY, CDR2 SVGAGI. Here the CDR3 reads CASQATTNTEAFF. CDR3 coding DNA: TGTGCCAGCCAGGCGACTACTAACACTGAAGCTTTCTTT.

The V gene is TRBV2, the J gene TRBJ1-2, with D perhaps matching TRBD1 (5 bases). The germline V gene has CDR1 SNHLY and CDR2 FYNNEI. V was shortened by 7 bases and J by 5 bases, with 14 bases between the two germline ends. This CDR3 contains 13 residues. In nucleotides, the CDR3 is TGTGCCAGCACCTCGGCAGGGAGGTATGGCTACACCTTC. Translated: CASTSAGRYGYTF.

The chain joins TRBV7-9 to TRBJ2-1; 7 bases are shared with TRBD1. Germline CDR1 and CDR2: SEHNR and FQNEAQ (reference sequence). J lost 5 bases, V lost 1 base, and 5 bases had no gene match. The CDR3 contains 15 residues. Here the CDR3 reads CASSLGRGGDNEQFF. CDR3 bases: TGTGCCAGCAGCTTAGGGAGAGGGGGCGACAATGAGCAGTTCTTC.

The J gene is TRBJ2-1, the V gene TRBV19, with 13 bases identical to TRBD2. The CDR3 loop spans 16 amino acids. Germline trimming cut 4 bases from V and 9 bases from J; bases unmatched to any gene: 9. Germline loops: CDR1 LNHDA, CDR2 SQIVND (reference sequence). The DNA for the CDR3 is TGTGCCAGTAGTACCCCCGGACTAGCGGGAGTGAGTGAGCAGTTCTTC. It yields the protein CASSTPGLAGVSEQFF.

V and J are TRBV7-2 and TRBJ2-1; TRBD1 agrees at 7 bases. The J segment lost 4 bases and the V segment lost 1 base, leaving 7 bases of the junction unmatched. The CDR3 is 16 residues long. Germline-derived CDR1 and CDR2 are SGHTA and FQGNSA. In nucleotides, the CDR3 is TGTGCCAGCAGCTTAGTGATTGGGACAGTTTACAATGAGCAGTTCTTC. Encoded protein: CASSLVIGTVYNEQFF.

The chain is built from TRBV5-1 and TRBJ2-1, with 9 bases lining up with TRBD1. Germline-derived CDR1 and CDR2 are SGHRS and YFSETQ. V was pared by 6 bases and J by 1 base, with 5 bases of the junction left unmatched. The CDR3 covers 15 residues. CDR3 DNA sequence: TGCGCCAGCAAACTCGGGACAGGGTCCTACAATGAGCAGTTCTTC. It encodes CASKLGTGSYNEQFF.

This sequence joins TRBV24-1 and TRBJ1-2; no definite D call. CDR3 length: 12 amino acids. Trimming removed 4 bases at V and 4 bases at J, with 6 bases between. Germline-derived CDR1 and CDR2 are KGHDR and SFDVKD. The CDR3 sequence is CATSDPLYGYTF. CDR3 nucleotides: TGTGCCACCAGTGACCCCCTCTATGGCTACACCTTC.

J is TRBJ2-3 and V is TRBV9; 10 bases match TRBD2. This CDR3 comprises 15 residues. CDR1 and CDR2 from the germline V gene are SGDLS and YYNGEE. With 4 bases clipped from V and 3 bases from J, the junction kept 5 bases outside the gene matches. Here the CDR3 DNA reads TGTGCCAGCAGCTTCTATAGCGGGGGGACAGATACGCAGTATTTT. Protein sequence: CASSFYSGGTDTQYF.

This chain connects TRBV7-2 to TRBJ2-7; tentatively, D is TRBD2 (6 bases). The germline V and J ends were trimmed by 4 bases and 2 bases, with 12 bases remaining between them. This CDR3 comprises 14 residues. Germline V gene sequence: CDR1 SGHTA, CDR2 FQGNSA. This chain's CDR3 is CASSSGLNPYEQYF. The CDR3, as DNA: TGTGCCAGCAGCTCCGGACTAAACCCCTACGAGCAGTACTTC.

The chain has TRBV19 and TRBJ1-4; TRBD1 aligns across 8 bases. The CDR3 spans 14 residues. J lost 8 bases, V lost 4 bases, and 6 bases had no gene match. Looked up from germline, CDR1 is LNHDA and CDR2 is SQIVND (reference sequence). As DNA, the CDR3 is TGTGCCAGTAGTAAGACAGGGGTTGCGGAAAAACTGTTTTTT. Translated, it gives CASSKTGVAEKLFF.

The CDR3 sequence is CASSGTSGRGQFF. The CDR3 DNA reads as TGTGCCAGCAGTGGGACTAGCGGGAGAGGGCAGTTCTTC. The chain links TRBV9 to TRBJ2-1, with 14 bases that match TRBD2. CDR3 length equals 13 residues. V lost 5 bases and J lost 12; bases outside the gene matches: 4. Germline lookup yields CDR1 SGDLS and CDR2 YYNGEE.

This chain joins TRBV24-1 and TRBJ2-3, with D possibly being TRBD2 (6 bases). CDR3 size: 15 residues. In germline, CDR1 is KGHDR, CDR2 SFDVKD. The V and J ends lost 4 bases and 3 bases respectively, with 13 bases between them. The chain's CDR3 is CATSDHRDLTDTQYF. The CDR3 nucleotides are TGTGCCACCAGTGACCACCGGGACTTAACAGATACGCAGTATTTT.

This sequence joins TRBV28 and TRBJ2-1, with 12 positions matching TRBD2. The germline V gene has CDR1 MDHEN and CDR2 SYDVKM. Trimming removed 6 bases from V and 7 bases from J; junction bases left unmatched: 10. CDR3 size: 16 residues. The CDR3 region is CASSSRLAGAWNEQFF. In DNA, the CDR3 is TGTGCCAGCAGCTCCCGACTAGCGGGAGCATGGAATGAGCAGTTCTTC.

The V gene is TRBV7-2, the J gene TRBJ1-6; no clear D gene. The CDR3 sequence is 15 residues long. Germline CDR1 is SGHTA and CDR2 is FQGNSA. Trimming left V 3 bases short and J 6 bases short, with 12 bases between. CDR3 coding DNA: TGTGCCAGCAGCTTGACGGCCGGGTTTAATTCACCCCTCCACTTT. Its protein is CASSLTAGFNSPLHF.

This clone was recorded once. The CDR3 region is CASSTPPTETQYF. For the CDR3, the DNA is TGTGCCAGTAGTACACCCCCTACGGAGACCCAGTACTTC. The chain couples TRBV19 to TRBJ2-5; no reliable D call. In germline, CDR1 is LNHDA, CDR2 SQIVND (reference sequence). The CDR3 contains 13 residues. V lost 4 bases and J lost 5, with 11 bases in between. The variable domain in full, with the rest retrieved from reference TRBV19 and TRBJ2-5, is DGGITQSPKYLFRKEGQNVTLSCEQNLNHDAMYWYRQDPGQGLRLIYYSQIVNDFQKGDIAEGYSVSREKKESFPLTVTSAQKNPTAFYLCASSTPPTETQYFGPGTRLLVL.

This clone has more than one count but fewer than ten. The genes are TRBV2 and TRBJ1-2; 9 bases fit TRBD1. From germline, CDR1 is SNHLY and CDR2 FYNNEI. V dropped 6 bases and J dropped 8; count of bases not matched to a gene: 7. The length of the CDR3 is 13 residues. CDR3 region: CASRHRGPSGYTF. CDR3 nucleotides: TGTGCCAGCAGGCACAGGGGGCCTTCAGGCTACACCTTC.

The J gene is TRBJ2-3, the V gene TRBV5-6; a weak D match, TRBD2 (5 bases). The V end was cut by 4 bases, the J end by 0 bases, with 12 bases between. There are 15 residues in the CDR3. Germline CDR1 SGHDT, CDR2 YYEEEE. CDR3 nucleotides: TGTGCCAGCAGCCCCGGCGGGCGGAGCACAGATACGCAGTATTTT. The encoded protein is CASSPGGRSTDTQYF. Supplemented by reference TRBV5-6 and TRBJ2-3, the full variable domain reads DAGVTQSPTHLIKTRGQQVTLRCSPKSGHDTVSWYQQALGQGPQFIFQYYEEEERQRGNFPDRFSGHQFPNYSSELNVNALLLGDSALYLCASSPGGRSTDTQYFGPGTRLTVL.

This clone was observed a few times. The chain employs TRBV5-5 and TRBJ2-1; D perhaps matches TRBD2 (5 bases). The germline CDR1 and CDR2 sequences are SGHKS and YYEKEE (reference sequence). The V gene lost 0 bases and the J gene lost 4 bases, with 14 bases spanning the gap. The CDR3 length is 16 residues. CDR3 nucleotides: TGTGCCAGCAGCTTGGATTTCGCGGGCCGATACAATGAGCAGTTCTTC. It translates to CASSLDFAGRYNEQFF.

The chain is built from TRBV19 and TRBJ1-5; 8 bases line up with TRBD1. The CDR3 has 15 residues. The V gene's germline CDR1 is LNHDA and CDR2 SQIVND (reference sequence). V dropped 4 bases and J dropped 2; count of bases not matched to a gene: 4. The CDR3 region has the DNA TGTGCCAGTAGTAAAGGACAGGGACGCAATCAGCCCCAGCATTTT. Protein product: CASSKGQGRNQPQHF.

The V gene is TRBV27, the J gene TRBJ2-1; D ambiguous. The CDR3 is 16 residues long. Trimming took off 5 bases at V and 8 bases at J, with 22 bases between the two ends. Per germline, CDR1 MNHEY and CDR2 SMNVEV (reference sequence). In DNA, the CDR3 is TGTGCCAGCAGTCTCGCGACTCTACGCCCCCTGGATGAGCAGTTCTTC. It yields the protein CASSLATLRPLDEQFF.

The rearrangement joins TRBV28 to TRBJ1-2; TRBD1 might be the D (6 bases). Germline V CDR1 and CDR2: MDHEN, SYDVKM. V lost 2 bases and J lost 5, with 6 bases in between. The CDR3 has 12 amino acids. The CDR3: CASSLQGYGYTF. CDR3 nucleotide sequence: TGTGCCAGCAGTTTACAGGGGTATGGCTACACCTTC.

The chain uses TRBV7-2 and TRBJ2-3, with no clear D. In germline, CDR1 is SGHTA, CDR2 FQGNSA. The V end was cut by 5 bases, the J end by 6 bases, with 15 bases between. CDR3 length: 14 amino acids. Here the CDR3 reads CASSPTHSKDTQYF. The CDR3, as DNA: TGTGCCAGCAGCCCTACCCATTCTAAGGATACGCAGTATTTT.

About this clone itself: The junction departs from germline at one end; a sequencing error may be responsible. In nucleotides, the CDR3 is TGTGCCAGCAGCATAGCGGGAGGAAGCTCCTACGAGCAGTACTTC. Encoded protein: CASSIAGGSSYEQYF. The genes are TRBV7-6 and TRBJ2-7; 10 positions match TRBD2. Germline CDR1 SGHVS, CDR2 FNYEAQ. The CDR3 extends over 15 amino acids. Supplemented by reference TRBV7-6 and TRBJ2-7, the full variable domain reads GAGVSQSPRYKVTKRGQDVALRCDPISGHVSLYWYRQALGQGPEFLTYFNYEAQQDKSGLPNDRFSAERPEGSISTLTIQRTEQRDSAMYRCASSIAGGSSYEQYFGPGTRLTVT.

This chain joins TRBV10-1 and TRBJ2-2; possibly TRBD1 for D (5 bases). The CDR3 has 16 amino acids. The germline V gene encodes CDR1 WNHNN and CDR2 SYGVQD (reference sequence). V was pared by 0 bases and J by 2 bases, with 10 bases between. The CDR3 DNA reads as TGCGCCAGCAGTGAGTCGGGCAGGGATAACACCGGGGAGCTGTTTTTT. Translation: CASSESGRDNTGELFF.

This chain joins TRBV28 and TRBJ2-6, with a possible D match to TRBD2 (5 bases). The germline V gene encodes CDR1 MDHEN and CDR2 SYDVKM. Trimming removed 10 bases at V and 0 bases at J, with 7 bases between. CDR3 length equals 13 residues. The CDR3 bases are TGTGCCACCCGGGACTCTGGGGCCAACGTCCTGACTTTC. It encodes CATRDSGANVLTF.

The rearrangement links TRBV9 to TRBJ1-1; 7 nucleotides agree with TRBD1. From germline, CDR1 is SGDLS and CDR2 YYNGEE. The CDR3 is 14 residues long. J lost 7 bases, V lost 0 bases, and 6 bases had no gene match. CDR3 sequence (DNA): TGTGCCAGCAGCGTAGAAAACCACAGGGGTGAAGCTTTCTTT. Translated, it gives CASSVENHRGEAFF.

The genes are TRBV3-1 (or the pseudogene TRBV3-2) and TRBJ1-5; unclear D gene. V was pared by 2 bases and J by 9 bases, with 14 bases between. There are 14 residues in the CDR3. CDR1 is LGHDT and CDR2 is YNNKEL in the germline V gene (reference sequence). The CDR3 DNA follows: TGTGCCAGCAGCCAACGACAAGATCCATCGCCCCAGCATTTT. This encodes CASSQRQDPSPQHF.

V gene TRBV6-5 combines with J gene TRBJ2-7, with D maybe TRBD1 (5 bases). Germline CDR1 reads MNHEY; CDR2 reads SVGAGI. Trimming took 5 bases from V and 2 from J, leaving 13 bases between them. The CDR3 is 14 residues long. CDR3 protein: CASSKQVYTYEQYF. Here the CDR3 DNA reads TGTGCCAGCAGTAAACAGGTATACACCTACGAGCAGTACTTC.

This clone was seen a single time. The chain has TRBV7-2 and TRBJ1-1; perhaps TRBD1 as D (6 bases). This CDR3 comprises 15 residues. CDR1 is SGHTA and CDR2 is FQGNSA in the germline V gene. Trimming removed 1 base at V and 0 bases at J, with 9 bases between. The CDR3 bases are TGTGCCAGCAGCTTAGAGGGGACAATGAACACTGAAGCTTTCTTT. It codes for CASSLEGTMNTEAFF.

J is TRBJ2-3 and V is TRBV5-6; D ambiguous. Germline V CDR1 and CDR2: SGHDT, YYEEEE. Trimming took 4 bases from V and 2 from J, leaving 2 bases between them. This CDR3 spans 11 amino acids. The CDR3 protein is CASSLTDTQYF. The CDR3 nucleotides read TGTGCCAGCAGCCTCACAGATACGCAGTATTTT.